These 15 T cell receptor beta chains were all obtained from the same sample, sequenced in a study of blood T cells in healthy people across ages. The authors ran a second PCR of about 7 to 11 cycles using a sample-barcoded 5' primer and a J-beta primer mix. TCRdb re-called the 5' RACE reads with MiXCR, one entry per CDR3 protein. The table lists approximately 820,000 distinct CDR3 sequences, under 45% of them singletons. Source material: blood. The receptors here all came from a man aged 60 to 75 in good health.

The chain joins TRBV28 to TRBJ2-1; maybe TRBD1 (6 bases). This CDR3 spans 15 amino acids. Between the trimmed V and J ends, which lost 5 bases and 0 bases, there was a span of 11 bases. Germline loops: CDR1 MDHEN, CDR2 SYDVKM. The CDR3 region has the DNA TGTGCCAGCAGTCCATGGGACACCTCCTACAATGAGCAGTTCTTC. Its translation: CASSPWDTSYNEQFF.

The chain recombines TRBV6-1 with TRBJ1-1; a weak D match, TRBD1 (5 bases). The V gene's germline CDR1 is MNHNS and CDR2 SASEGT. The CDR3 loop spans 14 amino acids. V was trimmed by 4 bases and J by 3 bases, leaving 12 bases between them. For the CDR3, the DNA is TGTGCCAGCAGTGCAAGGGGAGCAGACACTGAAGCTTTCTTT. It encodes CASSARGADTEAFF.

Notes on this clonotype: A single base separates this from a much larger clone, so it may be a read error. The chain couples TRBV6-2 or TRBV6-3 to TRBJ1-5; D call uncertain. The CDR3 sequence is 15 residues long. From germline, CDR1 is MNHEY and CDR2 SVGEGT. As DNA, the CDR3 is TGTGCCAGCAGGAGACACGGGGATAGCAATCAGCCCCCGCATTTT. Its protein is CASRRHGDSNQPPHF.

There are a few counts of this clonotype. For the CDR3, the DNA is TGCAGTGCTAGACCGTCTAGCCCAAGCACAGATACGCAGTATTTT. It codes for CSARPSSPSTDTQYF. The rearrangement uses TRBV20-1 and TRBJ2-3, with a tentative D call TRBD2 (5 bases). The CDR3 is made up of 15 amino acids. Trimming stripped 2 bases from V and 0 bases from J, with 12 bases between. Looked up from germline, CDR1 is DFQATT and CDR2 is SNEGSKA (reference sequence).

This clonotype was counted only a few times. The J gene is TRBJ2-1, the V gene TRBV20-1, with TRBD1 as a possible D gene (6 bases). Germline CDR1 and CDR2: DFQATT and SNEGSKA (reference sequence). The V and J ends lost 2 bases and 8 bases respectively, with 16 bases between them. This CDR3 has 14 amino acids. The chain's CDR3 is CSARTRQGRDEQFF. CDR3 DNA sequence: TGCAGTGCTAGAACTCGGCAGGGGCGAGATGAGCAGTTCTTC.

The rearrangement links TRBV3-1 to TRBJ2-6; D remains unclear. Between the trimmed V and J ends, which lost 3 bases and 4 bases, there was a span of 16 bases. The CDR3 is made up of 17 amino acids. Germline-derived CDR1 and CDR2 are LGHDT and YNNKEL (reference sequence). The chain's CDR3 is CASSHRGTHPGANVLTF. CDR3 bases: TGTGCCAGCAGCCATCGCGGCACCCACCCGGGGGCCAACGTCCTGACTTTC.

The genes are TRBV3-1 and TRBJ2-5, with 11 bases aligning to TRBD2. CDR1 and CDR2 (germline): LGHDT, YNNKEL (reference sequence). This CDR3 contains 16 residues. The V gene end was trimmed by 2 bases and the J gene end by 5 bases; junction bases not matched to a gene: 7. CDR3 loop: CASSQLISGGAETQYF. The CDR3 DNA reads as TGTGCCAGCAGCCAACTAATTAGCGGGGGGGCCGAGACCCAGTACTTC.

The CDR3 sequence: CASSQTGTSVFF. The CDR3 coding sequence is TGTGCCAGCAGTCAAACCGGGACTAGTGTGTTCTTC. The chain uses TRBV6-5 and TRBJ2-1, with TRBD2 matching over 8 bases. This CDR3 region has 12 residues. Germline values: CDR1 MNHEY, CDR2 SVGAGI. The V and J ends lost 5 bases and 15 bases, in that order; junction bases with no gene match: 9.

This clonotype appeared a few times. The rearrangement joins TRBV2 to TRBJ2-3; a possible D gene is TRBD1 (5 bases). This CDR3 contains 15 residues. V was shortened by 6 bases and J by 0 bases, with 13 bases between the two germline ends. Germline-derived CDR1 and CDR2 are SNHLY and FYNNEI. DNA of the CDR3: TGTGCCAGCAGACAAAACAGGAGAAGCACAGATACGCAGTATTTT. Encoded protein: CASRQNRRSTDTQYF.

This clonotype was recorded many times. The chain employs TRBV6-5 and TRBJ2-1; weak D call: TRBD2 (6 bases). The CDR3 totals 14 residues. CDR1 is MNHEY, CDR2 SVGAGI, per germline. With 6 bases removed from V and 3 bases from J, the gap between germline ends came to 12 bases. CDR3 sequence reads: CASSRRESYNEQFF. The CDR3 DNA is TGTGCCAGCAGCCGACGGGAGAGCTACAATGAGCAGTTCTTC.

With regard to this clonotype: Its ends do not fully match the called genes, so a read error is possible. CDR3 sequence (DNA): TGTGCCAGCAGCCGACGGACCTCAACCTATAATGAGCAGTTCTTC. It encodes CASSRRTSTYNEQFF. The gene calls are TRBV7-9 and TRBJ2-1, with D uncertain. This CDR3 comprises 15 residues. Per the germline V gene, CDR1 is SEHNR and CDR2 is FQNEAQ (reference sequence).

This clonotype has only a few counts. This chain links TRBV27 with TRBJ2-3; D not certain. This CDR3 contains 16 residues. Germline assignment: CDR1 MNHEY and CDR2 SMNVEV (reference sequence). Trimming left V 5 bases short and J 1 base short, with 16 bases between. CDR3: CASSPRAHRGTDTQYF. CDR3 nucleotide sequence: TGTGCCAGCAGTCCCCGGGCTCACCGTGGCACAGATACGCAGTATTTT.

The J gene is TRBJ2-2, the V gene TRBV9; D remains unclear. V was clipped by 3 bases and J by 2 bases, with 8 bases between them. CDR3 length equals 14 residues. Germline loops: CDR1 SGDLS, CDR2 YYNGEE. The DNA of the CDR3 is TGTGCCAGCAGCGACTACTCTAACACCGGGGAGCTGTTTTTT. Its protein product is CASSDYSNTGELFF.

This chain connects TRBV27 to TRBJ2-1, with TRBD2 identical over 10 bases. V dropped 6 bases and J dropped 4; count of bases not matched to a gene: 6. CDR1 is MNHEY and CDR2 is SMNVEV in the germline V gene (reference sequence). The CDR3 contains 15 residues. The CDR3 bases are TGTGCCAGCAGAAAAGGACTAGCGGCTTACAATGAGCAGTTCTTC. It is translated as CASRKGLAAYNEQFF.

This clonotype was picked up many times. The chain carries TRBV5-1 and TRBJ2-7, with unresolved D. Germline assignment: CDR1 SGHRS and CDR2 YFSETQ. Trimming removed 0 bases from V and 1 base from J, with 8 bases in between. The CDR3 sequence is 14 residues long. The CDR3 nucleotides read TGCGCCAGCAGCTTGGCCGGCGTTTCCTACGAGCAGTACTTC. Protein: CASSLAGVSYEQYF.